This T cell receptor beta chain was observed in a study of graft-versus-host responses after intestinal transplantation. About the research overall: Recipients received multivisceral, liver-intestinal, or isolated intestinal transplants.

Per germline, CDR1 SGHRS and CDR2 YFSETQ. The length of the CDR3 is 15 residues. V lost 5 bases, J lost 3 bases, and 17 bases lay in between. Produced via immunoSEQ multiplex PCR; TCRdb's table is partial and in-frame only. Found here are thousands of clones, around 80% of them singletons; the top ten hold 7.5% to 10%. Graft tissue was processed to release intraepithelial and lamina propria lymphocytes. Study-wide results and caveats: Peak circulating GvH clone levels were associated with early post-transplant HvG declines. GvH clones turned up in recipient marrow; some had shown up first in ileum or blood.

As for this clone: The antigen is undetermined.

The V call is TRBV5-1, the J call TRBJ1-1, with D tentatively TRBD1 (6 bases). The sequence was obtained from a human patient who received an intestinal transplant, so some T cells may come from the graft donor. The input for sequencing was ileum tissue, taken 18 days after transplant. The CDR3 region has the DNA TGCGCCAGCAGGGGGGCCTCCGAGGGGGACACTGAAGCTTTCTTT. This sequence encodes CASRGASEGDTEAFF.